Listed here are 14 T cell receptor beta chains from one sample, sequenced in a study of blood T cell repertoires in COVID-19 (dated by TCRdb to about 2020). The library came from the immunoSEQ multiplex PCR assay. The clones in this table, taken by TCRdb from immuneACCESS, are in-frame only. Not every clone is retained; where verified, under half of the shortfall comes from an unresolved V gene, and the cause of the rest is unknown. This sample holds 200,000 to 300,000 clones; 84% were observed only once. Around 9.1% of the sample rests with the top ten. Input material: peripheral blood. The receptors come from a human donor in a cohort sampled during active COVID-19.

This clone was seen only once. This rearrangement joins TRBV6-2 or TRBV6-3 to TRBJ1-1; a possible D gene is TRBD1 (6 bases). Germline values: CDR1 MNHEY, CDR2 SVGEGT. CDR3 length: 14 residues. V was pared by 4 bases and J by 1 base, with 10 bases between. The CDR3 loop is CASSSQGGNTEAFF. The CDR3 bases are TGTGCCAGCAGTTCCCAAGGGGGGAACACTGAAGCTTTCTTT.

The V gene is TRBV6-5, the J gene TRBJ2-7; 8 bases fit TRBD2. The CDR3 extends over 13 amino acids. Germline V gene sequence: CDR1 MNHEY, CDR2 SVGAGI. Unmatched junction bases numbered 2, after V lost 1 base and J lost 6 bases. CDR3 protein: CASSYWAGGEQYF. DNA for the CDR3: TGTGCCAGCAGTTACTGGGCGGGGGGCGAGCAGTACTTC.

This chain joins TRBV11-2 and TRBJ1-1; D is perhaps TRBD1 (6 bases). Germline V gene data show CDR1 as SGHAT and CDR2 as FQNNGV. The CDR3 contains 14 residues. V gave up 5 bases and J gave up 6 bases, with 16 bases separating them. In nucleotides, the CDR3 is TGTGCCAGCAGCGGATACCAGAAGGGGGCTGAAGCTTTCTTT. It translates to CASSGYQKGAEAFF.

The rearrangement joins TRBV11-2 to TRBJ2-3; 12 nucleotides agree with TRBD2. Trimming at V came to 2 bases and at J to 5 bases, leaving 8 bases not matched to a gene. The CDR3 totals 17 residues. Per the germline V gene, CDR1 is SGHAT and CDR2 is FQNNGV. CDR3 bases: TGTGCCAGCAGCTTAAGTCTAGCGGGGGGGCCAGGAGATACGCAGTATTTT. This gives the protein CASSLSLAGGPGDTQYF.

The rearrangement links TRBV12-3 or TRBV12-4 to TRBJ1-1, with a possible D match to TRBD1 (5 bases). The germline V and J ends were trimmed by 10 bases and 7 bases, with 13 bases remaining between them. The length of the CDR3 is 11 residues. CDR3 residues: CANSQGFEAFF. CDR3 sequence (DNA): TGTGCCAACTCCCAGGGATTTGAAGCTTTCTTT.

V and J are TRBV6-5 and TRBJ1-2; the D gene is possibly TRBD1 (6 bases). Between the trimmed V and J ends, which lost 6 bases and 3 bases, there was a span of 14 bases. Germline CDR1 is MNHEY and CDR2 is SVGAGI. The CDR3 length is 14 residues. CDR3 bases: TGTGCCAGCAGAAAAATACAGGGAGACTATGGCTACACCTTC. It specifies CASRKIQGDYGYTF.

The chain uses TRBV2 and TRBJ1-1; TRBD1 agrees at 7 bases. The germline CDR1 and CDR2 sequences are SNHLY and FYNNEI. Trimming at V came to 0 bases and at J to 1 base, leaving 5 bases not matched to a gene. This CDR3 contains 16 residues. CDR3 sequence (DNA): TGTGCCAGCAGTGAAGCGCCGACAGGGAAGAACACTGAAGCTTTCTTT. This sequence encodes CASSEAPTGKNTEAFF.

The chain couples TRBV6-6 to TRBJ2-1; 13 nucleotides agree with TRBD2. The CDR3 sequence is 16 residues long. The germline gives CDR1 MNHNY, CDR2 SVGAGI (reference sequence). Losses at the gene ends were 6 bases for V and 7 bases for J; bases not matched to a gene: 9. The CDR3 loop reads CASRSTSGGAWNEQFF. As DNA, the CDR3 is TGTGCCAGCAGGTCAACTAGCGGGGGGGCATGGAATGAGCAGTTCTTC.

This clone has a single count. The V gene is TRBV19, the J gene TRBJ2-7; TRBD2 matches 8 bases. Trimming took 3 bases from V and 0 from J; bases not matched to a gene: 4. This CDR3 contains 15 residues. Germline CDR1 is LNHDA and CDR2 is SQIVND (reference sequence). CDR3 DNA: TGTGCCAGTAGTATGATAGCGGGAAGCTCCTACGAGCAGTACTTC. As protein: CASSMIAGSSYEQYF.

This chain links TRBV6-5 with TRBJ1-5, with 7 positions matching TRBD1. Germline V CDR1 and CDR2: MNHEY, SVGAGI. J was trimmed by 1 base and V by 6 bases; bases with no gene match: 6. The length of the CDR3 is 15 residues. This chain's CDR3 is CASRPDRVSNQPQHF. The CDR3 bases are TGTGCCAGCAGACCCGACAGGGTAAGCAATCAGCCCCAGCATTTT.

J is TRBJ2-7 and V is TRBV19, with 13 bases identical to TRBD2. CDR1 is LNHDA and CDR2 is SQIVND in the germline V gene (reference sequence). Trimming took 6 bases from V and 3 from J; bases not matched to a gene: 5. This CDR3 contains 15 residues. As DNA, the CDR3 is TGTGCCAGTAGGCGGGGACTAGCGGGGATCTACGAGCAGTACTTC. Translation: CASRRGLAGIYEQYF.

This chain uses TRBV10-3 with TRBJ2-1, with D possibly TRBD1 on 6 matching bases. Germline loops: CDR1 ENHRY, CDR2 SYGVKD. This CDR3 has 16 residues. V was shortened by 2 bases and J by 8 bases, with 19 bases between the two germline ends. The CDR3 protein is CAISERTDPIVYEQFF. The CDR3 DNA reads TGTGCCATCAGTGAGAGGACAGACCCCATAGTTTATGAGCAGTTCTTC.

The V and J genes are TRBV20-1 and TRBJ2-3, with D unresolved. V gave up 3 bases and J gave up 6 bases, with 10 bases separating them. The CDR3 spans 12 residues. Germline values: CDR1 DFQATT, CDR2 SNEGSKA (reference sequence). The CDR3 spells CSASGEADTQYF. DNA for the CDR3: TGCAGTGCTAGTGGCGAGGCCGATACGCAGTATTTT.

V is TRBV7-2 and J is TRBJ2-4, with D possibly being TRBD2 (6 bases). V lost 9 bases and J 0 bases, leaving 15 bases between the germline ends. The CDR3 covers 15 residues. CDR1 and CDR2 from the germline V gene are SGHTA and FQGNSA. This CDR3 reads CARYIGLLAKNIQYF. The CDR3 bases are TGTGCCAGATATATAGGACTACTAGCCAAAAACATTCAGTACTTC.